This T cell receptor (beta chain) is drawn from a study of blood T cell repertoires in COVID-19. Germline V CDR1 and CDR2: SNHLY, FYNNEI. The CDR3 has 14 amino acids. V lost 7 bases and J lost 11, with 21 bases in between. Sequencing used immunoSEQ multiplex PCR; TCRdb keeps in-frame clones, though not all of them. Altogether around 75,000 clones are present, 85% to 90% being singletons, with the ten largest covering around 2.5%. The TCR sequence derives from a human donor in a cohort sampled during active COVID-19. Sequenced sample: peripheral blood. This chain connects TRBV2 to TRBJ1-5, with D unresolved. The CDR3 sequence: CASKKEGTPQAQHF. Here the CDR3 DNA reads TGTGCCAGCAAGAAGGAGGGTACTCCCCAGGCCCAGCATTTT. Full variable domain (rest looked up from reference TRBV2 and TRBJ1-5): EPEVTQTPSHQVTQMGQEVILRCVPISNHLYFYWYRQILGQKVEFLVSFYNNEISEKSEIFDDQFSVERPDGSNFTLKIRSTKLEDSAMYFCASKKEGTPQAQHFGDGTRLSIL.